The T cell receptor (beta chain) described here comes from a study of OX40 agonist ivuxolimab in advanced cancers. Study-wide background: All patients had ivuxolimab intravenously every 2 weeks at 0.01 to 10 mg/kg. With a range of roughly 20 to 90, age averaged approximately 55 years, and nearly 85% were male.

V lost 4 bases, J lost 0 bases, and 10 bases lay in between. CDR3 length: 14 residues. Germline CDR1 is SNHLY and CDR2 is FYNNEI. Libraries were prepared by immunoSEQ multiplex PCR; TCRdb keeps only in-frame clonotypes and omits some of them. Of more than 10,000 clones in the sample, over 80% are singletons; the top ten hold over 30%. The study, taken as a whole, reports: More expanded clones were found, on average, in CD8+ than in CD4+ T cells. Dose levels from 0.1 to 3.0 mg/kg saw CD4+ and CD8+ blood T cells expand clonally by week 6.

Comments on this clone: Its antigen is not known.

The sample consisted of CD4+ or CD8+ T cells sorted from blood, taken in a trial of the OX40 agonist ivuxolimab. The chain employs TRBV2 and TRBJ2-7; D may be TRBD1 (5 bases). The receptor's source is an adult with an advanced solid tumor such as melanoma, head and neck, liver or kidney cancer. CDR3 residues: CASSGGPSSYEQYF. CDR3 bases: TGTGCCAGCAGTGGGGGCCCTAGCTCCTACGAGCAGTACTTC.